This T cell receptor beta chain was captured by sequencing in a study of patients and donors after allogeneic stem cell transplantation. TCRdb recomputed calls from the RT-PCR reads with MiXCR, one row per CDR3 protein. The sample includes about 230,000 distinct CDR3 sequences, about 14% of them seen just once. This clonotype was detected a few times. Losses at the gene ends were 9 bases for V and 7 bases for J; bases not matched to a gene: 6. There are 14 residues in the CDR3. The germline V gene has CDR1 KGHDR and CDR2 SFDVKD. This clonotype originated in a human donor who was either an allogeneic HSCT recipient or a stem cell or donor lymphocyte infusion donor (not recorded which). It is not recorded whose cells these are; they may come from a transplant donor. This rearrangement joins TRBV24-1 to TRBJ2-1, with TRBD1 matching over 12 bases. The sequenced sample was blood, either unsorted or a sorted T cell fraction (not recorded which). CDR3 coding DNA: TGTGCCACCGGCCGGGACAGGGGGCCGAATGAGCAGTTCTTC. Its translation: CATGRDRGPNEQFF.